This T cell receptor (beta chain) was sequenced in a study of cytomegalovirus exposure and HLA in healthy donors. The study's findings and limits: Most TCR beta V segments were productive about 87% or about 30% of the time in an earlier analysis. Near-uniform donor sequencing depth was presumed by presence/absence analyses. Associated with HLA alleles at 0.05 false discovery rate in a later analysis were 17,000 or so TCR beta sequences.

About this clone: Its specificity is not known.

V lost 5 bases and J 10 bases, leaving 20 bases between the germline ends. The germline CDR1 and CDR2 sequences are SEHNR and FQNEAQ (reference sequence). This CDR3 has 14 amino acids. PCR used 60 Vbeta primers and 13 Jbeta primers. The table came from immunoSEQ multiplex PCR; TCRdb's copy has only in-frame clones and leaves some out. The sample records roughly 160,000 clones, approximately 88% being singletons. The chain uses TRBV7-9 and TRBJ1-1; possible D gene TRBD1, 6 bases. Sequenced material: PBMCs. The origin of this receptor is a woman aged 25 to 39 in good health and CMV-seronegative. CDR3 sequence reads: CASSPQGGQPVAFF. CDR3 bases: TGTGCCAGCAGCCCCCAAGGGGGACAACCCGTAGCTTTCTTT.